Listed below are T cell receptor beta chains from one sample, sequenced in a study of cytomegalovirus exposure and HLA in healthy donors. Using immunoSEQ multiplex PCR, the repertoire was profiled, and TCRdb retains in-frame clones only, with some absent. The repertoire holds about 300,000 clones, with more than 80% as singletons. Sequencing was performed on PBMCs. Receptors were obtained from a middle-aged man in good health and CMV-seropositive. Both conserved end residues are part of each CDR3. A D gene is named only where the DNA matches it firmly. Rows may omit the clone size; those that give it use once, few, many or a size class.

v_gene	d_gene	abundance	j_gene	CDR3aa	CDR3nt
TRBV6-6	NA	NA	TRBJ2-1	CASSSPRTGYNEQFF	TGTGCCAGCAGTTCCCCCCGGACTGGATACAATGAGCAGTTCTTC
TRBV6-6	TRBD1	NA	TRBJ1-2	CASRTGGDLGVGYTF	TGTGCCAGCAGGACAGGGGGGGACCTAGGGGTAGGCTACACCTTC
TRBV29-1	NA	NA	TRBJ2-7	CSVETNSPEQYF	TGCAGCGTTGAAACTAATAGCCCCGAGCAGTACTTC
TRBV4-1	TRBD1	NA	TRBJ1-4	CASSQDQGAEKLFF	TGCGCCAGCAGCCAAGATCAGGGGGCTGAAAAACTGTTTTTT
TRBV7-3	NA	few	TRBJ2-1	CASSLNGSGEKDEQFF	TGTGCCAGCAGCTTAAACGGATCAGGCGAGAAAGATGAGCAGTTCTTC
TRBV15	TRBD2	NA	TRBJ2-2	CATSRDLGLAVTGELFF	TGTGCCACCAGCAGAGATCTCGGACTAGCGGTTACCGGGGAGCTGTTTTTT
TRBV5-4	NA	NA	TRBJ2-5	CASSWGRGGETQYF	TGTGCCAGCAGCTGGGGTCGGGGTGGAGAGACCCAGTACTTC
TRBV6-6	NA	NA	TRBJ1-1	CASSYSRGTEAFF	TGTGCCAGCAGTTACTCACGGGGCACTGAAGCTTTCTTT
TRBV7-6	TRBD1	NA	TRBJ2-2	CASRPTTGVNGELFF	TGTGCCAGCAGGCCCACCACAGGGGTTAACGGGGAGCTGTTTTTT
TRBV28	NA	NA	TRBJ2-1	CASSPAKGVRSDEQFF	TGTGCCAGCAGTCCCGCAAAGGGAGTAAGGAGCGATGAGCAGTTCTTC
TRBV9	TRBD2	NA	TRBJ2-1	CASSETSGRERFF	TGTGCCAGCAGCGAAACTAGCGGGAGGGAACGGTTCTTC
TRBV7-2	TRBD2	NA	TRBJ2-2	CASSLAGLAAGELFF	TGTGCCAGCAGCTTAGCGGGACTAGCAGCCGGGGAGCTGTTTTTT
TRBV19	TRBD1	NA	TRBJ2-5	CASSIDRTGGSETQYF	TGTGCCAGTAGTATAGACAGGACAGGGGGCTCTGAGACCCAGTACTTC
TRBV27	TRBD1	many	TRBJ1-1	CASSERQGITEAFF	TGTGCCAGCAGCGAACGACAGGGGATTACTGAAGCTTTCTTT
TRBV7-9	TRBD1	NA	TRBJ1-2	CASSLPGQGHGYTF	TGTGCCAGCAGCTTACCTGGACAGGGACATGGCTACACCTTC
TRBV6-5	NA	NA	TRBJ2-3	CASSSDSWSTDTQYF	TGTGCCAGCAGCTCTGACAGTTGGAGCACAGATACGCAGTATTTT
TRBV27	NA	NA	TRBJ2-1	CASSPETAGYNEQFF	TGTGCCAGCAGTCCCGAGACAGCCGGTTACAATGAGCAGTTCTTC
TRBV5-5	TRBD2	NA	TRBJ2-5	CASSLTSGSLNQETQYF	TGTGCCAGCAGCCTAACTAGCGGGAGTTTGAACCAAGAGACCCAGTACTTC
TRBV28	NA	NA	TRBJ2-7	CASSTDRSLYEQYF	TGTGCCAGCAGTACCGACAGGTCGCTCTACGAGCAGTACTTC
TRBV6-5	NA	NA	TRBJ2-1	CASSYSTARIHDEQFF	TGTGCCAGCAGTTACTCGACAGCGCGAATACACGATGAGCAGTTCTTC
TRBV5-1	TRBD2	NA	TRBJ2-7	CASSPGLAGAVDEQYF	TGCGCCAGCAGCCCAGGACTAGCGGGAGCTGTGGACGAGCAGTACTTC
TRBV19	NA	NA	TRBJ2-7	CASSNELPYEQYF	TGTGCCAGTAGTAACGAGTTGCCCTACGAGCAGTACTTC
TRBV5-4	NA	NA	TRBJ2-5	CASSSSSGETQYF	TGTGCCAGCAGCTCCTCATCAGGGGAGACCCAGTACTTC
TRBV28	NA	NA	TRBJ2-2	CASSFRSNTGELFF	TGTGCCAGCAGTTTCCGGTCGAACACCGGGGAGCTGTTTTTT
TRBV27	TRBD2	NA	TRBJ2-5	CASSFGGETQYF	TGTGCCAGCAGTTTCGGGGGGGAGACCCAGTACTTC
TRBV11-2	TRBD1	NA	TRBJ2-1	CASSLDQGQGAYNEQFF	TGTGCCAGCAGCTTAGATCAGGGACAGGGGGCCTACAATGAGCAGTTCTTC
TRBV19	NA	NA	TRBJ1-1	CASSPGFSYTEAFF	TGTGCCAGTAGTCCCGGGTTTTCCTACACTGAAGCTTTCTTT
TRBV4-1	TRBD2	NA	TRBJ2-2	CASSQGPGLESRGELFF	TGCGCCAGCAGCCAGGGGCCGGGACTAGAGTCCCGCGGGGAGCTGTTTTTT
TRBV25-1	NA	NA	TRBJ1-5	CASSESGWYSNQPQHF	TGTGCCAGCAGTGAATCAGGGTGGTATAGCAATCAGCCCCAGCATTTT
TRBV9	NA	NA	TRBJ1-1	CASSARDMNTEAFF	TGTGCCAGCAGCGCCCGGGACATGAACACTGAAGCTTTCTTT
TRBV7-9	TRBD1	NA	TRBJ1-5	CASRQGGNQPQHF	TGTGCCAGCCGACAGGGCGGCAATCAGCCCCAGCATTTT
TRBV28	NA	NA	TRBJ2-7	CASSFEASYEQYF	TGTGCCAGCAGTTTCGAGGCGAGCTACGAGCAGTACTTC
TRBV29-1	TRBD1	NA	TRBJ1-2	CSVDTRQGRDGYTF	TGCAGCGTTGACACCCGACAGGGAAGGGATGGCTACACCTTC
TRBV28	TRBD1	NA	TRBJ1-5	CASSYPDRGRQPQHF	TGTGCCAGCAGTTACCCGGACAGGGGGCGACAGCCCCAGCATTTT
TRBV5-1	TRBD2	NA	TRBJ2-3	CASSPSRGGTDTQYF	TGCGCCAGCAGCCCCTCTCGGGGGGGCACAGATACGCAGTATTTT
TRBV7-8	TRBD2	NA	TRBJ2-1	CASSSTTSGRAEFF	TGTGCCAGCAGCTCGACGACTAGCGGGAGGGCTGAGTTCTTC